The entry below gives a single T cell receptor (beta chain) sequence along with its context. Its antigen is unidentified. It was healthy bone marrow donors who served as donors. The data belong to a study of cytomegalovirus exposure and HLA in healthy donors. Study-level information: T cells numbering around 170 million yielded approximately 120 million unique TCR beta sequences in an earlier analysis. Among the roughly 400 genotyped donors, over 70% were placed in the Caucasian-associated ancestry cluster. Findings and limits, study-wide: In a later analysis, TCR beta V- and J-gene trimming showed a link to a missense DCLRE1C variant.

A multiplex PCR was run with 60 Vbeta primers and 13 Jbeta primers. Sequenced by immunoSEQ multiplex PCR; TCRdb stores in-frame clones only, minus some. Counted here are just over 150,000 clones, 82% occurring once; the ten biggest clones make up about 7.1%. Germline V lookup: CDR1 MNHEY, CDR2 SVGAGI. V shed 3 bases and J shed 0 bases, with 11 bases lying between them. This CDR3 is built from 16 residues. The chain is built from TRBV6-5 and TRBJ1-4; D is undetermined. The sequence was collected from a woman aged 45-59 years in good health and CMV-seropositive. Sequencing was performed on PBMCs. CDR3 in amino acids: CASSYHVETTNEKLFF. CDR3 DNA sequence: TGTGCCAGCAGTTATCACGTCGAGACAACTAATGAAAAACTGTTTTTT.